These 26 T cell receptor beta chains originate from one sample sequenced in a study of blood T cells in healthy people across ages. For the second PCR, which ran for about 7 to 11 cycles, a sample-barcoded 5' primer and a J-beta primer mix were used. TCRdb reanalysed the 5' RACE reads using MiXCR and keeps one entry per CDR3 protein. Of just under 900,000 distinct CDR3 sequences listed, 29% are singletons. Sample: blood. These receptors all stem from a woman aged 80 or over in good health.

This chain links TRBV20-1 with TRBJ1-3, with 7 bases fitting TRBD1. This CDR3 contains 14 residues. Germline CDR1 is DFQATT and CDR2 is SNEGSKA (reference sequence). J lost 4 bases, V lost 6 bases, and 9 bases had no gene match. The CDR3 is CSATGQIAGNTIYF. CDR3 in DNA: TGCAGTGCAACGGGACAGATCGCCGGAAACACCATATATTTT.

The table lists this clonotype with a few counts. This chain connects TRBV7-2 to TRBJ2-7; 10 positions agree with TRBD2. From germline, CDR1 is SGHTA and CDR2 FQGNSA. The junction had 21 bases not matched to a gene; V was cut back by 3 bases and J by 7 bases. This CDR3 contains 19 residues. Here the CDR3 reads CASSFYRGLAGAGYNEQYF. The CDR3 DNA reads TGTGCCAGCAGCTTCTATCGTGGGCTAGCGGGGGCCGGGTACAATGAGCAGTACTTC. Full variable domain (outside the CDR3, taken from reference TRBV7-2 and TRBJ2-7): GAGVSQSPSNKVTEKGKDVELRCDPISGHTALYWYRQSLGQGLEFLIYFQGNSAPDKSGLPSDRFSAERTGGSVSTLTIQRTQQEDSAVYLCASSFYRGLAGAGYNEQYFGPGTRLTVT.

In its sample, this clonotype was seen many times. The chain is built from TRBV3-1 and TRBJ2-1, with 7 bases identical to TRBD2. The germline V gene has CDR1 LGHDT and CDR2 YNNKEL (reference sequence). The junction had 5 bases not matched to a gene; V was cut back by 3 bases and J by 0 bases. CDR3 length: 16 residues. The CDR3 bases are TGTGCCAGCAGCCAGGGAGGCGGGAGCTCCTACAATGAGCAGTTCTTC. Protein sequence: CASSQGGGSSYNEQFF.

This clonotype is a singleton in its sample. This chain connects TRBV10-3 to TRBJ1-1; D is ambiguous. The CDR3 has 14 amino acids. Germline CDR1 is ENHRY and CDR2 is SYGVKD. V was clipped by 10 bases and J by 1 base, with 16 bases between them. The CDR3 DNA reads TGTGCCACCAGCAGCGATTCTCAGAACACTGAAGCTTTCTTT. This sequence encodes CATSSDSQNTEAFF.

Comment on this clonotype: A read error may produce the germline difference seen at one junction end. This rearrangement joins TRBV10-3 to TRBJ2-3; the D is unclear. CDR3 length: 12 residues. In germline, CDR1 is ENHRY, CDR2 SYGVKD. This CDR3 reads CASSEATDTQYF. DNA of the CDR3: TGTGCCAGCAGTGAGGCGACAGATACGCAGTATTTT.

The chain links TRBV12-3 or TRBV12-4 to TRBJ2-2, with 13 bases identical to TRBD2. The CDR3 loop spans 16 amino acids. With 5 bases clipped from V and 5 bases from J, the junction kept 5 bases outside the gene matches. CDR3 sequence: CASSTGLAGLTGELFF. The CDR3 nucleotides are TGTGCCAGCAGTACGGGACTAGCGGGGCTTACCGGGGAGCTGTTTTTT.

This clonotype was picked up a small number of times. V and J are TRBV5-1 and TRBJ2-3; 12 positions agree with TRBD2. V dropped 0 bases and J dropped 0; count of bases not matched to a gene: 5. This CDR3 contains 18 residues. Germline V gene data show CDR1 as SGHRS and CDR2 as YFSETQ. This chain's CDR3 is CASSLGLAGARSTDTQYF. For the CDR3, the DNA is TGCGCCAGCAGCTTGGGACTAGCGGGAGCAAGAAGCACAGATACGCAGTATTTT.

In this sample, this clonotype turned up many times. This chain joins TRBV4-2 and TRBJ1-2; 7 nucleotides match TRBD1. The germline V gene encodes CDR1 LGHNA and CDR2 YNFKEQ. Trimming took 6 bases from V and 10 from J; bases not matched to a gene: 14. The CDR3 has 14 amino acids. The CDR3 DNA sequence: TGTGCCAGCAGAGATACGGGAGGGGGCGGGTCCTACACCTTC. Protein: CASRDTGGGGSYTF.

The chain combines TRBV7-8 with TRBJ1-5; D is uncertain. Germline V gene data show CDR1 as SGHVS and CDR2 as FQNEAQ. V was cut by 0 bases and J by 4 bases, with 31 bases left in between. This CDR3 region has 22 residues. Here the CDR3 DNA reads TGTGCCAGCAGCTTAGCCCCCAGTCCGGGGATGATGGGAAGAGGGAAAAATCAGCCCCAGCATTTT. Translation: CASSLAPSPGMMGRGKNQPQHF.

V is TRBV19 and J is TRBJ1-5; no definite D call. CDR3 length equals 15 residues. V shed 0 bases and J shed 4 bases, with 10 bases lying between them. Germline V gene lookup returns CDR1 LNHDA and CDR2 SQIVND (reference sequence). CDR3 residues: CASSIDKAGNQPQHF. In nucleotides, the CDR3 is TGTGCCAGTAGTATAGATAAGGCTGGAAATCAGCCCCAGCATTTT.

The sample holds many counts of this clonotype. This rearrangement joins TRBV20-1 to TRBJ2-5; TRBD2 aligns across 8 bases. Germline CDR1 is DFQATT and CDR2 is SNEGSKA (reference sequence). The V gene end was trimmed by 2 bases and the J gene end by 1 base; junction bases not matched to a gene: 6. The CDR3 extends over 15 amino acids. This CDR3 is CSARRAGGRQETQYF. CDR3 nucleotides: TGCAGTGCTAGAAGGGCGGGGGGACGCCAAGAGACCCAGTACTTC.

The chain couples TRBV20-1 to TRBJ2-7; 13 positions match TRBD2. Trimming took 4 bases from V and 5 from J; bases not matched to a gene: 5. The CDR3 totals 14 residues. Germline V gives CDR1 DFQATT, CDR2 SNEGSKA (reference sequence). This CDR3 is CSAIGTSGNDEQYF. The CDR3 nucleotides are TGCAGTGCTATAGGGACTAGCGGGAACGACGAGCAGTACTTC.

This chain joins TRBV5-1 and TRBJ1-6; TRBD1 might be the D (6 bases). The V and J ends lost 4 bases and 0 bases respectively, with 11 bases between them. Germline V gene sequence: CDR1 SGHRS, CDR2 YFSETQ. The CDR3 spans 16 residues. This CDR3 reads CASSIGQSSYNSPLHF. In nucleotides, the CDR3 is TGCGCCAGCAGCATAGGACAGAGCTCCTATAATTCACCCCTCCACTTT.

Remarks on this clonotype: This sequence may be a read error, since a much larger clone differs from it by one base. This CDR3 fails to terminate in the conserved phenylalanine or tryptophan, so it likely reflects a read error. J is TRBJ2-5 and V is TRBV24-1, with 9 positions matching TRBD2. This CDR3 region has 16 residues. CDR1 and CDR2 from the germline V gene are KGHDR and SFDVKD. The J segment lost 5 bases and the V segment lost 7 bases, leaving 13 bases of the junction unmatched. CDR3 sequence reads: CATSASGLAGTETQYL. The DNA of the CDR3 is TGTGCCACCAGCGCTAGCGGGCTAGCGGGAACCGAGACCCAGTACCTC.

A remark on this clonotype: This may be a read error: a much more frequent sequence differs by one nucleotide. The rearrangement uses TRBV25-1 and TRBJ2-1; 9 positions match TRBD2. The CDR3 has 16 residues. Germline V gene lookup returns CDR1 MGHDK and CDR2 SYGVNS. The chain's CDR3 is CTSSGPAGGSYNEQFF. The CDR3 nucleotides are TGTACCAGCAGTGGTCCAGCGGGGGGCTCCTACAATGAGCAGTTCTTC.

As for this clonotype: It may be a read error: a sequence one base away is much more abundant. The J gene is TRBJ2-3, the V gene TRBV5-1; 8 bases are a match to TRBD1. The junction had 7 bases not matched to a gene; V was cut back by 1 base and J by 9 bases. The CDR3 contains 14 residues. Germline-derived CDR1 and CDR2 are SGHRS and YFSETQ. CDR3 bases: TGCGCCAGCAGCTTGACTAGCAGGGGGCAAACGCAGTATTTT. Its translation is CASSLTSRGQTQYF.

There are a few counts of this clonotype. The chain links TRBV5-8 to TRBJ1-2, with D possibly TRBD1 on 5 matching bases. The V end was cut by 0 bases, the J end by 3 bases, with 12 bases between. Germline values: CDR1 SGHTS, CDR2 YDEGEE. The CDR3 has 15 residues. The DNA for the CDR3 is TGTGCCAGCAGCTTGGGGGCGGGGGAAGACTATGGCTACACCTTC. Its translation is CASSLGAGEDYGYTF. The entire variable domain, with the rest obtained from reference TRBV5-8 and TRBJ1-2, is as follows: EAGVTQSPTHLIKTRGQQATLRCSPISGHTSVYWYQQALGLGLQFLLWYDEGEERNRGNFPPRFSGRQFPNYSSELNVNALELEDSALYLCASSLGAGEDYGYTFGSGTRLTVV.

With respect to this clonotype: A clone one base away is much larger, so this may be a read error. The V gene is TRBV24-1, the J gene TRBJ2-5, with D possibly matching TRBD2 (5 bases). Per the germline V gene, CDR1 is KGHDR and CDR2 is SFDVKD. CDR3 size: 12 residues. Trimming took off 1 base at V and 11 bases at J, with 10 bases between the two ends. The CDR3 loop is CATSDFGDEQYF. The CDR3 nucleotides read TGTGCCACCAGTGATTTCGGGGATGAGCAGTACTTC.

On this clonotype itself: Since a much larger clone is just one base distant, this may be a read error. CDR3 sequence (DNA): TGTGCCTGCAGTGAAATAGCGGGGGGGCCCTACACCGGGGAGCTGTTTTTT. The encoded protein is CACSEIAGGPYTGELFF. This sequence joins TRBV2 and TRBJ2-2, with TRBD2 matching 11 bases. Germline V gene sequence: CDR1 SNHLY, CDR2 FYNNEI. The CDR3 length is 17 residues.

This clonotype was seen only a few times. The rearrangement joins TRBV4-2 to TRBJ1-4, with D tentatively TRBD1 (5 bases). The CDR3 length is 16 residues. CDR1 is LGHNA, CDR2 YNFKEQ, per germline. V lost 1 base and J lost 4, with 13 bases in between. CDR3 amino acids: CASSQGPARDNEKLFF. The CDR3 DNA reads as TGTGCCAGCAGCCAAGGACCCGCCAGGGATAATGAAAAACTGTTTTTT.

This clonotype has just a few counts. The chain uses TRBV5-1 and TRBJ1-1; a possible D gene is TRBD1 (6 bases). Trimming took off 0 bases at V and 3 bases at J, with 15 bases between the two ends. The germline V gene encodes CDR1 SGHRS and CDR2 YFSETQ. This CDR3 has 16 residues. CDR3 protein: CASSLALRGADTEAFF. For the CDR3, the DNA is TGCGCCAGCAGCTTGGCCCTTCGGGGGGCGGACACTGAAGCTTTCTTT.

The V and J genes are TRBV4-1 and TRBJ1-6; TRBD1 might be the D (6 bases). V was clipped by 0 bases and J by 8 bases, with 11 bases between them. CDR1 is MGHRA and CDR2 is YSYEKL in the germline V gene. The CDR3 spans 15 residues. CDR3 sequence: CASSQEAWTDSPLHF. The DNA of the CDR3 is TGCGCCAGCAGCCAAGAGGCGTGGACAGATTCACCCCTCCACTTT.

With respect to this clonotype: A single base separates this from a much larger clone, so it may be a read error. The V call is TRBV7-2, the J call TRBJ2-5; D not resolved. The CDR3 extends over 11 amino acids. Trimming removed 6 bases at V and 5 bases at J, with 7 bases between. The germline CDR1 and CDR2 sequences are SGHTA and FQGNSA. CDR3 region: CASRKGETQYF. CDR3 coding DNA: TGTGCCAGCAGAAAAGGTGAGACCCAGTACTTC.

The J gene is TRBJ2-1, the V gene TRBV11-2; TRBD2 agrees at 11 bases. Germline V lookup: CDR1 SGHAT, CDR2 FQNNGV. V trimming: 1 base; J trimming: 8 bases; junction bases outside the gene matches: 7. This CDR3 contains 16 residues. CDR3 nucleotide sequence: TGTGCCAGCAGCTTAGTATGGCTAGCGGGAGGAGATGAGCAGTTCTTC. It codes for CASSLVWLAGGDEQFF.

This clonotype was detected only a few times. The CDR3 is CATSAGRLPTDTQYF. CDR3 DNA: TGTGCCACCAGCGCTGGGCGGCTTCCCACAGATACGCAGTATTTT. J is TRBJ2-3 and V is TRBV15; D ambiguous. V lost 5 bases and J 2 bases, leaving 14 bases between the germline ends. The CDR3 is made up of 15 amino acids. Germline CDR1 and CDR2: LNHNV and YYDKDF (reference sequence).

Comments on this clonotype: This may be a read error: a much more frequent sequence differs by one nucleotide. The genes are TRBV5-1 and TRBJ2-5; D unresolved. The DNA matches TRBJ2-1 better at its end, which makes the J call doubtful. Germline loops: CDR1 SGHRS, CDR2 YFSETQ. The CDR3 extends over 13 amino acids. CDR3 DNA sequence: TGCGCCAGCAGCAACACGGTCCAAGAGACCCAGTTCTTC. Translated, it gives CASSNTVQETQFF.